Presented here are 11 T cell receptor beta chains from one specimen sequenced in a study of blood T cells in healthy people across ages. A second PCR, run for about 7 to 11 cycles, used a sample-barcoded 5' primer plus a J-beta primer mix. TCRdb processed the 5' RACE reads anew with MiXCR; each CDR3 protein has one entry. The table has about 930,000 distinct CDR3 sequences, almost 30% seen once. This same sample was also taken into another study, of T cells of mothers and their children.

Material for sequencing was blood. The receptors were sampled from a woman in her forties in good health.

There are many counts of this clonotype. The chain couples TRBV2 to TRBJ2-1, with a possible D match to TRBD1 (5 bases). Germline CDR1 is SNHLY and CDR2 is FYNNEI. Between the trimmed V and J ends, which lost 1 base and 0 bases, there was a span of 7 bases. This CDR3 region has 15 residues. Written as DNA, the CDR3 is TGTGCCAGCAGTGAAGAGGGGATCTCCTACAATGAGCAGTTCTTC. Amino acids: CASSEEGISYNEQFF. Using reference TRBV2 and TRBJ2-1 for the parts outside the CDR3, the full variable domain is EPEVTQTPSHQVTQMGQEVILRCVPISNHLYFYWYRQILGQKVEFLVSFYNNEISEKSEIFDDQFSVERPDGSNFTLKIRSTKLEDSAMYFCASSEEGISYNEQFFGPGTRLTVL.

This chain's CDR3 is CASSRRIGNTEAFF. The CDR3 DNA follows: TGTGCCAGCAGCCGCAGGATCGGGAACACTGAAGCTTTCTTT. The chain recombines TRBV6-5 with TRBJ1-1, with no clear D. Germline V CDR1 and CDR2: MNHEY, SVGAGI. This CDR3 comprises 14 residues. The ends were cut back, 6 bases at V and 1 base at J, with 12 bases in the middle.

This chain joins TRBV9 and TRBJ1-2; 11 bases agree with TRBD1. CDR1 is SGDLS, CDR2 YYNGEE, per germline. The ends lost 6 bases at V and 3 bases at J; junction bases unmatched: 10. This CDR3 region has 16 residues. The CDR3 nucleotides read TGTGCCAGCACCGGGACAGGGGGAACTATGGACTATGGCTACACCTTC. Protein sequence: CASTGTGGTMDYGYTF.

This chain connects TRBV10-3 to TRBJ1-1, with 11 bases that match TRBD1. The V gene's germline CDR1 is ENHRY and CDR2 SYGVKD. The V and J ends lost 6 bases and 6 bases, in that order; junction bases with no gene match: 12. The CDR3 is 16 residues long. CDR3 in amino acids: CAIRRTGGAGIAEAFF. CDR3 nucleotides: TGTGCCATCAGGAGGACAGGGGGCGCGGGTATTGCTGAAGCTTTCTTT.

This sequence joins TRBV7-9 and TRBJ1-4; 9 bases align to TRBD1. V shed 4 bases and J 5 bases; nucleotides not matched to a gene: 11. The germline V gene encodes CDR1 SEHNR and CDR2 FQNEAQ (reference sequence). The CDR3 is made up of 17 amino acids. CDR3 sequence reads: CASSSPAAGTGNEKLFF. The CDR3 bases are TGTGCCAGCAGCTCCCCCGCTGCCGGGACAGGGAATGAAAAACTGTTTTTT. The full variable domain, completed using reference TRBV7-9 and TRBJ1-4, is DTGVSQNPRHKITKRGQNVTFRCDPISEHNRLYWYRQTLGQGPEFLTYFQNEAQLEKSRLLSDRFSAERPKGSFSTLEIQRTEQGDSAMYLCASSSPAAGTGNEKLFFGSGTQLSVL.

The genes are TRBV28 and TRBJ2-5; a possible D gene is TRBD2 (6 bases). V was cut by 5 bases and J by 3 bases, with 25 bases left in between. The CDR3 runs to 18 residues. The V gene's germline CDR1 is MDHEN and CDR2 SYDVKM. The CDR3 loop reads CASSPPQSGFGGEETQYF. For the CDR3, the DNA is TGTGCCAGCAGTCCTCCCCAATCAGGGTTTGGAGGGGAAGAGACCCAGTACTTC.

The gene calls are TRBV25-1 and TRBJ2-7; perhaps D is TRBD1 or TRBD2 (5 bases each). CDR1 and CDR2 (germline): MGHDK, SYGVNS. V lost 4 bases and J 6 bases, leaving 19 bases between the germline ends. The CDR3 has 15 residues. CDR3 DNA sequence: TGTGCCAGCAGTGGATCAGGGATTCTCCTAGCCGAGCAGTACTTC. It is translated as CASSGSGILLAEQYF.

This clonotype has more than one count but fewer than ten. This rearrangement joins TRBV11-2 to TRBJ1-4; 7 bases are shared with TRBD1. The CDR3 runs to 16 residues. Germline CDR1 is SGHAT and CDR2 is FQNNGV. V shed 1 base and J 4 bases; nucleotides not matched to a gene: 6. The CDR3 loop reads CASSLGGAGGNEKLFF. The DNA of the CDR3 is TGTGCCAGCAGCTTAGGTGGAGCAGGGGGTAATGAAAAACTGTTTTTT. The whole variable domain, remainder taken from reference TRBV11-2 and TRBJ1-4, is EAGVAQSPRYKIIEKRQSVAFWCNPISGHATLYWYQQILGQGPKLLIQFQNNGVVDDSQLPKDRFSAERLKGVDSTLKIQPAKLEDSAVYLCASSLGGAGGNEKLFFGSGTQLSVL.

This clonotype was seen a few times. The chain uses TRBV12-3 or TRBV12-4 and TRBJ2-2; D remains unclear. The ends were cut back, 8 bases at V and 6 bases at J, with 7 bases in the middle. The CDR3 covers 11 residues. The CDR3 bases are TGTGCCAGCGCCTGGCCCGGGGAGCTGTTTTTT. This encodes CASAWPGELFF.

The rearrangement links TRBV7-2 to TRBJ2-3; 12 positions agree with TRBD2. V dropped 10 bases and J dropped 2; count of bases not matched to a gene: 7. Germline V gives CDR1 SGHTA, CDR2 FQGNSA. The CDR3 length is 15 residues. In DNA form, the CDR3 reads TGTGCCACTACCCTAGCGGGGGGGCCCACAGATACGCAGTATTTT. Translation gives CATTLAGGPTDTQYF. Combining the CDR3 with reference TRBV7-2 and TRBJ2-3 gives the whole variable domain GAGVSQSPSNKVTEKGKDVELRCDPISGHTALYWYRQSLGQGLEFLIYFQGNSAPDKSGLPSDRFSAERTGGSVSTLTIQRTQQEDSAVYLCATTLAGGPTDTQYFGPGTRLTVL.

This sequence joins TRBV2 and TRBJ2-2; no firm D call. The CDR3 is 15 residues long. CDR1 SNHLY and CDR2 FYNNEI come from the germline V gene. Trimming left V 4 bases short and J 0 bases short, with 9 bases between. The CDR3 region is CASSALTTNTGELFF. CDR3 in DNA: TGTGCCAGCAGTGCGTTAACTACGAACACCGGGGAGCTGTTTTTT.